Below are 4 T cell receptor beta chains sequenced from a single sample in a study of T cells after yellow fever vaccination. TCRdb re-derived calls from the 5' RACE reads in MiXCR, one entry per CDR3 protein. Among about 310,000 distinct CDR3 sequences listed, approximately 3.9% were seen once. This specimen was PBMCs, taken on the day of the yellow fever booster vaccination. The source of these receptors is a man younger than 35 who received the YFV17D yellow fever vaccine.

This clonotype showed up many times. The genes are TRBV9 and TRBJ2-5, with 14 bases that match TRBD2. The CDR3 contains 17 residues. Looked up from germline, CDR1 is SGDLS and CDR2 is YYNGEE. V shed 3 bases, J shed 5 bases, and the junction held 9 bases outside the gene matches. CDR3 in DNA: TGTGCCAGCAGCGCATCCGGGACTAGCGGGGGAAGGGAGACCCAGTACTTC. Translation: CASSASGTSGGRETQYF.

This clonotype was counted between two and nine times. V and J are TRBV25-1 and TRBJ2-3; D call uncertain. V lost 6 bases, J lost 2 bases, and 12 bases lay in between. Germline-derived CDR1 and CDR2 are MGHDK and SYGVNS. The CDR3 extends over 14 amino acids. CDR3 coding DNA: TGTGCCAGCAGAGTTACGGAATCCACAGATACGCAGTATTTT. Its translation is CASRVTESTDTQYF.

The chain couples TRBV12-3 or TRBV12-4 to TRBJ1-2; D call uncertain. This CDR3 is 13 amino acids long. Trimming took 3 bases from V and 5 from J, leaving 10 bases between them. For the CDR3, the DNA is TGTGCCAGCAGTTTGTACGTTGATTATGGCTACACCTTC. It translates to CASSLYVDYGYTF.

This clonotype was recorded a few times. The rearrangement uses TRBV2 and TRBJ2-1, with 9 bases lining up with TRBD2. Germline trimming cut 5 bases from V and 5 bases from J; bases unmatched to any gene: 16. Looked up from germline, CDR1 is SNHLY and CDR2 is FYNNEI. The CDR3 length is 18 residues. The chain's CDR3 is CASSSAGGATPRNNEQFF. The CDR3 DNA is TGTGCCAGCAGTTCTGCGGGGGGGGCCACACCCAGGAACAATGAGCAGTTCTTC.